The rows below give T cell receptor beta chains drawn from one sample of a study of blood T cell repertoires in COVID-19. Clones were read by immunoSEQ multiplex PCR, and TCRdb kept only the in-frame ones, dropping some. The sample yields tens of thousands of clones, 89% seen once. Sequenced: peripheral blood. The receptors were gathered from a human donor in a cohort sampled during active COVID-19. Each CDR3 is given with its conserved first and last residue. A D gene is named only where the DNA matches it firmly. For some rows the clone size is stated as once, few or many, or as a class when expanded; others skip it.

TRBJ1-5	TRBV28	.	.	TGTGCCAGCAGTTTCGGAACAGGGACGGTAGGCAATCAGCCCCAGCATTTT	CASSFGTGTVGNQPQHF
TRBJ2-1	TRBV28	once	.	TGTGCCAGCAGTTCGGCAGGGGATTACAATGAGCAGTTCTTC	CASSSAGDYNEQFF
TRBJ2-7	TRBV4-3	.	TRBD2	TGCGCCAGCAGCCAGGCTAGCGGGGCCTCCTACGAGCAGTACTTC	CASSQASGASYEQYF
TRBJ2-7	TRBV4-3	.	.	TGCGCCAGCAGCCAAGGGCCGGGGACCTACGAGCAGTACTTC	CASSQGPGTYEQYF
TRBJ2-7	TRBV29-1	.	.	TGCAGCGTTGATGGCGGTAGGACCTACGAGCAGTACTTC	CSVDGGRTYEQYF
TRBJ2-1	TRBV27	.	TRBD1	TGTGCCAGCAGTGCCCAGGGGGCTAGGCGCAATGAGCAGTTCTTC	CASSAQGARRNEQFF
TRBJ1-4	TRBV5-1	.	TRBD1	TGCGCCAGCAGCTTGTCTGCAGGGGGAGATGAAAAACTGTTTTTT	CASSLSAGGDEKLFF
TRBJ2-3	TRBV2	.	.	TGTGCCAGCATTACTAGCACTCGCACAGATACGCAGTATTTT	CASITSTRTDTQYF
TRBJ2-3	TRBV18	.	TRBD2	TGTGCCAGCTCACCAACGGCAGGACTAGTCGGACCAGATACGCAGTATTTT	CASSPTAGLVGPDTQYF
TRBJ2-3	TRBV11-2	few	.	TGTGCCAGCAGCTCCGGGACTTACACAGATACGCAGTATTTT	CASSSGTYTDTQYF
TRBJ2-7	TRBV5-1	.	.	TGCGCCAGCAGCTGGGCTTTAGCGGAATACGAGCAGTACTTC	CASSWALAEYEQYF